The T cell receptor beta chain described here comes from a study of blood T cell repertoires in COVID-19 (dated by TCRdb to about 2020). A note on the overall study: Samples covering the acute and convalescent phases of COVID-19 were provided by collaborators in the United States, Italy and Spain. The material from the prospective study consisted of cDNA or gDNA derived from T cells, B-cell-depleted T cells, or PBMCs. Subjects who had been exposed to COVID-19, were actively infected with it, or had recovered from it provided the deeply sampled blood TCRbeta repertoires that made up the dataset. A freely available public database, intended as a resource for researchers studying the immune response to SARS-CoV-2, is where the repertoires were released. The samples were drawn from two sources: the first 160 participants of the ongoing ImmuneRACE study, and 950 to 1,500 subjects contributed by 6 global collaborators. Nearly every sample came with metadata listing a de-identified subject ID, COVID-19 status, age in years and sex. Where HLA class I and class II types were available, the types were taken from metadata supplied by the sample provider, not from assay-based typing.

The sample holds a few counts of this clone. No antigen is known for it. No much larger clone is present one base from it, and per-base qualities are unavailable. Enrolling through a virtual design, the prospective study's participants ranged in age from roughly 18 to 89 years and lived across 24 United States geographic areas. To assign participants to cohorts, the prospective study relied on clinical history that participants themselves reported in a screening survey and a study questionnaire. In the prospective study, mobile phlebotomists collected whole blood, serum and a nasopharyngeal or oropharyngeal swab from each participant. Prospective study participants could optionally give additional blood draws and questionnaires over a roughly two-month period. Before DNA extraction, blood samples from the prospective study were shipped at room temperature or frozen. The immunoSEQ Assay, a bias-controlled multiplex PCR, was used to amplify TCRbeta CDR3 regions from genomic DNA. Under the source paper's analysis protocol: The number of nucleated cells in each sample was estimated by amplification of reference gene primers within the assay. Sequence reads were collapsed and filtered to measure the absolute abundance of every unique TCRbeta CDR3 rearrangement. Productive Simpson clonality was computed per sample as the square root of Simpson's diversity index over productive rearrangements. Entries here come from immuneACCESS through TCRdb and include only in-frame sequences with V and J called. Some clones fail to appear in such tables; in the studies checked, an unresolved V gene covers under half of the shortfall, and the cause of the remainder is unknown. V and J calls and clone size come straight from that table; D and trimming were deduced from the DNA. The sample table lists 100,000 to 150,000 clones, about 86% of them with a count of one. Clones ranked in the top ten supply roughly 2.2% of the sample.

General study outcomes and caveats: The amount of clinical and demographic metadata varied by source and participant and was provided uncurated.

CDR3 length: 11 amino acids, cysteine to phenylalanine. Only CDR3 DNA remains: 33 bases, in frame from the first base. V is cut back by 4 bases and J by 11 bases, with 3 bases in the junction unmatched. Via the germline V gene, CDR1 is SGDLS and CDR2 YYNGEE. The TCR originated in a man in his forties with acute COVID-19. The chain is assembled from TRBV9 and TRBJ2-3, and 8 junctional nucleotides match TRBD2. Sequencing was done on a sample of PBMCs or T cells enriched from blood (not recorded which). At the DNA level, the sequence is TGTGCCAGCAGCCCCGGGACTAGGCAGTATTTT. Translated, this gives CASSPGTRQYF.